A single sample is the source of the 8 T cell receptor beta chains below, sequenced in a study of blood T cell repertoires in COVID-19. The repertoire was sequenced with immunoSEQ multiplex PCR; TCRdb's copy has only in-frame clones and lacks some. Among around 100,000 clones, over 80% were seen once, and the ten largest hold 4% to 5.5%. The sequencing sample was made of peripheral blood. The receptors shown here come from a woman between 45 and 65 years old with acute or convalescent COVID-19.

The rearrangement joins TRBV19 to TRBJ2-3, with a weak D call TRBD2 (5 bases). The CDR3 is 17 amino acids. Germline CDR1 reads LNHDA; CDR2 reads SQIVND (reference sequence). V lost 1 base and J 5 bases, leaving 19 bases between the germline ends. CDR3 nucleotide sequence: TGTGCCAGTAGTATAGGAAACGAGGGAGTTTTGGAAGATACGCAGTATTTT. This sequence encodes CASSIGNEGVLEDTQYF.

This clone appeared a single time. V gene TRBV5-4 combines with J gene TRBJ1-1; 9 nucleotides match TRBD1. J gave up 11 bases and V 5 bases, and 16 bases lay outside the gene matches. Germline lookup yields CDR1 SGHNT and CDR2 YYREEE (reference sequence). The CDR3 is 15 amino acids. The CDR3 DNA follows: TGTGCCAGCAGTCCTACTGGGACAGGGTCCGGAGGTGCTTTCTTT. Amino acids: CASSPTGTGSGGAFF.

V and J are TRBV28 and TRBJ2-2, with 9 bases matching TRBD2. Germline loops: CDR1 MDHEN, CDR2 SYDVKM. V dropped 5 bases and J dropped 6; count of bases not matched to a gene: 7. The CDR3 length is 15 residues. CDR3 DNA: TGTGCCAGCAGTATTAGCGGGAGATTTGCCGGGGAGCTGTTTTTT. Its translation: CASSISGRFAGELFF.

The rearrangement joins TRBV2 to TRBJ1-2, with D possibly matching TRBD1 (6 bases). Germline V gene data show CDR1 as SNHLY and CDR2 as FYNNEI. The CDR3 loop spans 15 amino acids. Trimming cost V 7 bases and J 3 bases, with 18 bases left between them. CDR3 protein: CASIGDRILHYGYTF. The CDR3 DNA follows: TGTGCCAGCATCGGCGACAGGATTCTACACTATGGCTACACCTTC.

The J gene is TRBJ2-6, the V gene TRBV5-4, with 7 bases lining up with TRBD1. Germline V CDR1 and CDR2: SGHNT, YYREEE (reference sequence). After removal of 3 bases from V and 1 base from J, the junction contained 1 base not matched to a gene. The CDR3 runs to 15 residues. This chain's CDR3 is CASSSGQSGANVLTF. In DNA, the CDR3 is TGTGCCAGCAGCTCGGGACAGTCTGGGGCCAACGTCCTGACTTTC. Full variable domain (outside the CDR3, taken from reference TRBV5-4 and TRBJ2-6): ETGVTQSPTHLIKTRGQQVTLRCSSQSGHNTVSWYQQALGQGPQFIFQYYREEENGRGNFPPRFSGLQFPNYSSELNVNALELDDSALYLCASSSGQSGANVLTFGAGSRLTVL.

CDR3 amino acids: CASSEAQGGSGYTF. The CDR3 coding sequence is TGTGCCAGCAGTGAAGCGCAAGGGGGAAGTGGCTACACCTTC. The chain links TRBV6-1 to TRBJ1-2; a weak D match, TRBD1 (6 bases). Trimming took 0 bases from V and 7 from J, leaving 12 bases between them. Germline V gene sequence: CDR1 MNHNS, CDR2 SASEGT. The CDR3 runs 14 residues.

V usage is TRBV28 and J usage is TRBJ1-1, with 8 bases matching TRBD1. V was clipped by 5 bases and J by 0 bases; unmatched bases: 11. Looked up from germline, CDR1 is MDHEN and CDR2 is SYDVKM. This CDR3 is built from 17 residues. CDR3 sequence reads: CASSPPGQGNLNTEAFF. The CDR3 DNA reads TGTGCCAGCAGTCCGCCCGGACAGGGCAACTTGAACACTGAAGCTTTCTTT.

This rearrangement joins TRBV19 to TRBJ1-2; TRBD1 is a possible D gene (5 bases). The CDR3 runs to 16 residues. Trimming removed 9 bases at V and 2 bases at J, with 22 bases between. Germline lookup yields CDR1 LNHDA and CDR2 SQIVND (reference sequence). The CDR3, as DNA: TGTGCCAGCTACACTGCGAACAGGTTGAACAACTATGGCTACACCTTC. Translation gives CASYTANRLNNYGYTF.